One sample yielded the 15 T cell receptor beta chains listed below, sequenced in a study of monozygotic twins with inflammatory bowel disease. TCRdb reprocessed the 5' RACE reads and stores each CDR3 protein as one record, lacking DNA. This table lists 350,000 to 400,000 distinct CDR3 sequences. Input material: blood. These receptors came from a human donor with ulcerative colitis or Crohn's disease, or a healthy co-twin of an affected twin (not recorded which).

This sequence joins TRBV5-1 and TRBJ2-2; as DNA is missing, the TRBD2 call by TCRdb cannot be tested. Germline lookup yields CDR1 SGHRS and CDR2 YFSETQ. CDR3 size: 15 residues. The CDR3 here is CASSLEGHTTGELFF.

The chain links TRBV28 to TRBJ2-1; as DNA is missing, the TRBD2 call by TCRdb cannot be tested. The CDR3 runs 15 residues. Germline values: CDR1 MDHEN, CDR2 SYDVKM. The CDR3 spells CASSTIAGGYNEQFF.

The V gene is TRBV5-1, the J gene TRBJ2-7; as DNA is missing, the TRBD1 call by TCRdb cannot be tested. CDR3 length equals 13 residues. The germline CDR1 and CDR2 sequences are SGHRS and YFSETQ. The CDR3 sequence: CATRRESSYEQYF.

This sequence joins TRBV20-1 and TRBJ2-7; the TRBD1 assignment by TCRdb is unverifiable without DNA. There are 15 residues in the CDR3. The germline V gene encodes CDR1 DFQATT and CDR2 SNEGSKA (reference sequence). The CDR3 here is CSARPGTGLWYEQYF.

The chain employs TRBV6-6 and TRBJ2-1. Germline-derived CDR1 and CDR2 are MNHNY and SVGAGI (reference sequence). This CDR3 has 13 residues. The CDR3 loop reads CASSVSAYNEQFF.

This chain joins TRBV3-1 and TRBJ1-2; TCRdb outputs TRBD1, but without DNA this stays unchecked. The CDR3 is 15 residues long. In germline, CDR1 is LGHDT, CDR2 YNNKEL (reference sequence). The CDR3 spells CASSLHEDRGSGYTF.

The rearrangement links TRBV5-4 to TRBJ2-7; lacking DNA, the TRBD2 call made by TCRdb goes unchecked. Germline V gene sequence: CDR1 SGHNT, CDR2 YYREEE (reference sequence). CDR3 length equals 18 residues. CDR3 amino acids: CASSLLGGVAGGPYEQYF.

The rearrangement joins TRBV12-3 or TRBV12-4 to TRBJ2-7; TCRdb picks TRBD1, but there is no DNA to check that call. The CDR3 extends over 14 amino acids. The chain's CDR3 is CASSFSGQGGEQYF.

The genes are TRBV5-5 and TRBJ1-4. Germline lookup yields CDR1 SGHKS and CDR2 YYEKEE (reference sequence). This CDR3 contains 14 residues. Here the CDR3 reads CASSSTGTNEKLFF.

The chain couples TRBV27 to TRBJ1-2; TCRdb's D call, TRBD1, is unchecked because there is no DNA. This CDR3 contains 19 residues. CDR1 MNHEY and CDR2 SMNVEV come from the germline V gene (reference sequence). The CDR3 reads CASSPNPSWRQGTTYGYTF.

This chain connects TRBV6-6 to TRBJ1-1. From germline, CDR1 is MNHNY and CDR2 SVGAGI (reference sequence). The CDR3 is 14 amino acids. CDR3: CASSYSWANAEAFF.

The chain uses TRBV20-1 and TRBJ2-7; TCRdb reports TRBD1, a call that lacks DNA to check it against. The CDR3 loop spans 13 amino acids. Germline CDR1 and CDR2: DFQATT and SNEGSKA (reference sequence). CDR3 amino acids: CSASWDIYYEQYF.

The chain is built from TRBV7-2 and TRBJ2-7; no DNA is available, so the TRBD1 call from TCRdb remains unchecked. Germline CDR1 SGHTA, CDR2 FQGNSA. CDR3 length equals 15 residues. CDR3 loop: CASSPDRVTTYEQYF.

CDR3 region: CASSLVGRRNEQFF. This sequence joins TRBV7-2 and TRBJ2-1. Germline CDR1 and CDR2: SGHTA and FQGNSA. The CDR3 contains 14 residues.

The J gene is TRBJ2-3, the V gene TRBV5-1. The CDR3 covers 16 residues. CDR1 SGHRS and CDR2 YFSETQ come from the germline V gene. CDR3 loop: CASSLAPRLASDTQYF.